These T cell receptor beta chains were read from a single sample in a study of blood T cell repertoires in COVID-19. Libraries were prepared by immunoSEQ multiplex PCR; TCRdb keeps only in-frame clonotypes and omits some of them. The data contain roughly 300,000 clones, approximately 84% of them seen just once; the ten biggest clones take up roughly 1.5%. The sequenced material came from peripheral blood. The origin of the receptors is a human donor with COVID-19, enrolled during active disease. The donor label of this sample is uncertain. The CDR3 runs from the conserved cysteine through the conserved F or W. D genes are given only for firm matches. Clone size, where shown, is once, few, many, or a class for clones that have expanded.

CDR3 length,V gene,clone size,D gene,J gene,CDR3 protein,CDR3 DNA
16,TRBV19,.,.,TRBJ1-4,CASRRGIGQHNEKLFF,TGTGCCAGTAGAAGGGGTATTGGACAGCATAATGAAAAACTGTTTTTT
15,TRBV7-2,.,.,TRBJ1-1,CASSTLPGSGTEAFF,TGTGCCAGCAGCACACTTCCGGGATCTGGCACTGAAGCTTTCTTT
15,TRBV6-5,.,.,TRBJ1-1,CASSRGEGGWTEAFF,TGTGCCAGCAGTCGGGGGGAGGGGGGTTGGACTGAAGCTTTCTTT
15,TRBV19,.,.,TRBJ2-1,CASSIRQRTYNEQFF,TGTGCCAGTAGTATCCGACAGCGCACCTACAATGAGCAGTTCTTC
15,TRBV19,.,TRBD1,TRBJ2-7,CASSDGQGAAYEQYF,TGTGCCAGTAGTGACGGACAGGGGGCCGCCTACGAGCAGTACTTC
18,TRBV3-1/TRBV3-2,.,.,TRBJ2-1,CASSQRWGAGSSYNEQFF,TGTGCCAGCAGCCAAAGGTGGGGAGCGGGTAGCTCCTACAATGAGCAGTTCTTC
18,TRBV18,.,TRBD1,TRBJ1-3,CASPPEAGTGGSGNTIYF,TGTGCCAGCCCCCCCGAGGCCGGGACAGGAGGCTCTGGAAACACCATATATTTT
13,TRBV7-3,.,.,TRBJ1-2,CASSLRGGYGYTF,TGTGCCAGCAGCCTCCGAGGGGGATACGGCTACACCTTC
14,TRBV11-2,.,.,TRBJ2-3,CASSLVPSTDTQYF,TGTGCCAGCAGCTTAGTCCCTAGCACAGATACGCAGTATTTT
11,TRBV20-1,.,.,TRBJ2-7,CSARDSREQYF,TGCAGTGCACGGGATTCCCGCGAGCAGTACTTC
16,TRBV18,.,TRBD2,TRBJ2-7,CASSPRAGGPPHEQYF,TGTGCCAGCTCACCCAGGGCGGGAGGCCCACCACACGAGCAGTACTTC
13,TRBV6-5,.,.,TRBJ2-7,CASRAPGSNEQYF,TGTGCCAGCAGGGCTCCAGGGTCGAACGAGCAGTACTTC
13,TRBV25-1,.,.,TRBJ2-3,CATKTGSTDTQYF,TGTGCCACCAAAACCGGGAGTACAGATACGCAGTATTTT
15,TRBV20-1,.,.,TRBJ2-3,CSASRSGKLTDTQYF,TGCAGTGCTAGTCGGTCAGGGAAACTCACAGATACGCAGTATTTT
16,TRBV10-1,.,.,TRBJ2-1,CASSESGASDYNEQFF,TGCGCCAGCAGTGAGTCGGGGGCCTCAGATTACAATGAGCAGTTCTTC
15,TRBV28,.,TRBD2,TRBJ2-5,CASSESGRWQETQYF,TGTGCCAGCTCCGAAAGCGGGAGGTGGCAAGAGACCCAGTACTTC
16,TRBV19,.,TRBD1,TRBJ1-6,CASSMGTGNYNSPLHF,TGTGCCAGTAGCATGGGGACAGGGAACTATAATTCACCCCTCCACTTT
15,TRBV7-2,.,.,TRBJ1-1,CASSLVPREDTEAFF,TGTGCCAGCAGCTTAGTCCCCAGGGAGGACACTGAAGCTTTCTTT
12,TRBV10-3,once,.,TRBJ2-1,CATGSHQVKQFF,TGTGCCACAGGGTCCCACCAAGTTAAGCAGTTCTTC
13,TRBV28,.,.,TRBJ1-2,CASSFSQAYGYTF,TGTGCCAGCAGTTTCTCACAGGCCTATGGCTACACCTTC
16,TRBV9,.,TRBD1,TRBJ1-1,CASSVDSGGLNTEAFF,TGTGCCAGCAGCGTAGACTCAGGGGGACTGAACACTGAAGCTTTCTTT
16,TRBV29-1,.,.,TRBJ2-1,CSVVPIAALSYNEQFF,TGCAGCGTTGTACCCATTGCGGCTCTGTCCTACAATGAGCAGTTCTTC
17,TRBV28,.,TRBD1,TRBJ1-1,CASKIQGSYRGNTEAFF,TGTGCCAGCAAGATCCAAGGGAGTTACAGGGGGAACACTGAAGCTTTCTTT
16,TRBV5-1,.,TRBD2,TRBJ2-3,CASRLQLAGGPDTQYF,TGCGCCAGCAGGCTCCAACTAGCGGGAGGGCCAGATACGCAGTATTTT
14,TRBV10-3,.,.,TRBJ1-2,CALSRTSGEDGYTF,TGTGCCCTATCTCGGACTTCCGGGGAGGATGGCTACACCTTC
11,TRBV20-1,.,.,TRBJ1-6,CSASNNSPLHF,TGCAGTGCTTCCAATAATTCACCCCTCCACTTT
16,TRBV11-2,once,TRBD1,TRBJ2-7,CASSLEGDRTSYEQYF,TGTGCCAGCAGCTTAGAGGGGGACAGGACATCCTACGAGCAGTACTTC
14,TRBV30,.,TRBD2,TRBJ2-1,CAWTSGSFYNEQFF,TGTGCCTGGACGAGCGGGAGCTTCTACAATGAGCAGTTCTTC
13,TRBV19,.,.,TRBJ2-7,CASSQSEGHEQYF,TGTGCCAGTTCTCAGTCGGAGGGTCACGAGCAGTACTTC
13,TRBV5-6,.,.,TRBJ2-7,CASSLYGSYEQYF,TGTGCCAGCAGCTTGTACGGTTCCTACGAGCAGTACTTC
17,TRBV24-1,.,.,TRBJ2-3,CATSDPRVKILTDTQYF,TGTGCCACCAGTGATCCCCGGGTGAAGATACTCACAGATACGCAGTATTTT
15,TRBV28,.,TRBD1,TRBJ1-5,CASSLWTGSYQPQHF,TGTGCCAGCAGTTTATGGACAGGGTCTTATCAGCCCCAGCATTTT
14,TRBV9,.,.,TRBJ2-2,CASSRTINTGELFF,TGTGCCAGCAGCCGGACAATCAACACCGGGGAGCTGTTTTTT
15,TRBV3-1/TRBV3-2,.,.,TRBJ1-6,CASSQGRSQNSPLHF,TGTGCCAGCAGCCAGGGGCGAAGCCAGAATTCACCCCTCCACTTT
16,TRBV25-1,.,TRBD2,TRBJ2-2,CASSGGLALNTGELFF,TGTGCCAGCAGTGGGGGACTAGCGTTGAACACCGGGGAGCTGTTTTTT
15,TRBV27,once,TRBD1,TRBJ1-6,CASSLDRAYNSPLHF,TGTGCCAGCAGTTTAGACAGGGCATATAATTCACCCCTCCACTTT
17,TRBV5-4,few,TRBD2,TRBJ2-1,CASSWGTSGNTFNEQFF,TGTGCCAGCAGCTGGGGGACTAGCGGGAATACCTTCAATGAGCAGTTCTTC
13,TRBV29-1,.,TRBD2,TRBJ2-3,CSVILAGADTQYF,TGCAGCGTTATACTAGCGGGAGCAGATACGCAGTATTTT
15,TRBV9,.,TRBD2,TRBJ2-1,CASSVGLAGVYEQFF,TGTGCCAGCAGCGTAGGTCTAGCGGGAGTCTATGAGCAGTTCTTC
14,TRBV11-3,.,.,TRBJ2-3,CASSSRQGTDTQYF,TGTGCCAGCAGCTCCAGACAGGGCACAGATACGCAGTATTTT
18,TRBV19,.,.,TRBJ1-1,CASSGNRVDDEWSTEAFF,TGTGCCAGTAGTGGGAACAGGGTAGACGACGAGTGGAGCACTGAAGCTTTCTTT
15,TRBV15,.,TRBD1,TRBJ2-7,CATSKDRGRSYEQYF,TGTGCCACCAGCAAGGACAGGGGGAGGTCCTACGAGCAGTACTTC
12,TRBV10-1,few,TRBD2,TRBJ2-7,CASSGAGGEQYF,TGCGCCAGCAGTGGAGCGGGAGGGGAGCAGTACTTC
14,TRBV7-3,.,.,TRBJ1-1,CASSLISGVTEAFF,TGTGCCAGCAGCCTAATCTCCGGGGTCACTGAAGCTTTCTTT
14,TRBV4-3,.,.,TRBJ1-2,CASSQDWARYGYTF,TGCGCCAGCAGCCAAGATTGGGCACGCTATGGCTACACCTTC
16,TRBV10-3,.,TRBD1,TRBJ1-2,CAINPIGTGVNYGYTF,TGTGCCATCAACCCGATCGGGACAGGGGTTAACTATGGCTACACCTTC
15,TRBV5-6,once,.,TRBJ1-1,CASSPSTLLNTEAFF,TGTGCCAGCAGCCCCTCTACTTTGTTGAACACTGAAGCTTTCTTT
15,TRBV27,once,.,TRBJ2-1,CASSPRSPRDNEQFF,TGTGCCAGCAGTCCACGGTCCCCTCGCGACAATGAGCAGTTCTTC
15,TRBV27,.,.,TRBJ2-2,CASSFQTGNTGELFF,TGTGCCAGCAGTTTCCAGACAGGGAACACCGGGGAGCTGTTTTTT
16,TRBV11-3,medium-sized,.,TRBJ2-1,CASSLDGRGGNNEQFF,TGTGCCAGCAGCTTAGATGGCCGGGGTGGAAACAATGAGCAGTTCTTC
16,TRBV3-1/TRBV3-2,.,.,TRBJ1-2,CASSQDRRAETYGYTF,TGTGCCAGCAGCCAAGATCGGAGGGCCGAGACCTATGGCTACACCTTC